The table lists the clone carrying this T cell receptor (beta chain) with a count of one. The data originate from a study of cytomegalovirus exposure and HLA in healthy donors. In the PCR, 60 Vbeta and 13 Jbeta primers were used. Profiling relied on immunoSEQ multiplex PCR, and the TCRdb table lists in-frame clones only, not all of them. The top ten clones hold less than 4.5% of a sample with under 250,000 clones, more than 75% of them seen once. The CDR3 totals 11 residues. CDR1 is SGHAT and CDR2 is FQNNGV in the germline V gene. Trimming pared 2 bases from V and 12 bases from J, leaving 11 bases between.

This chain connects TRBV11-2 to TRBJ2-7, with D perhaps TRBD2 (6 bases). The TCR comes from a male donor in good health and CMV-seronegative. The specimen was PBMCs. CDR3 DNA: TGTGCCAGCAGCTTAAGTGCGGGATTGTACTTC. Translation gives CASSLSAGLYF.